Below, one TCR beta chain is given with its context. Antigen unknown. This CDR3 comprises 17 residues. Germline CDR1 and CDR2: SGDLS and YYNGEE. The V and J ends lost 0 bases and 3 bases respectively, with 15 bases between them. The sample belongs to a study of CD8+ T cells in alopecia areata. Whole-study results and caveats: Tofacitinib yielded significantly lower scalp clonality and fewer expanded CD8+ clones among the top 100.

This sample's treatment: oral pan-JAK inhibitor, 5-10 mg twice daily. cDNA serving as the sequencing template came from extracted, reverse transcribed RNA. Sequenced by immunoSEQ multiplex PCR; TCRdb stores in-frame clones only, minus some. This sample has roughly 200,000 clones, with roughly two fifths found just once. The sequence was collected from a human donor with alopecia areata. The chain employs TRBV9 and TRBJ2-2; D not certain. Sequenced material: CD4+ T cells sorted from blood, taken at approximately week 30, from a patient treated with tofacitinib. In DNA, the CDR3 is TGTGCCAGCAGCGTAGGAGCGCACATAAGTGACACCGGGGAGCTGTTTTTT. It yields the protein CASSVGAHISDTGELFF.